Each of the 23 T cell receptor beta chains below was sequenced from the same sample in a study of post-analysis software for immune sequencing data. Points from the study as a whole: Higher frequency in patients than in controls was seen for roughly five TRBV segments, with TRBV5-6, TRBV5-1 and TRBV20-1 among them.

These receptors have no known antigen. TCR beta libraries were prepared from cDNA with unique molecular identifiers. MiXCR, applied by TCRdb to the PCR reads, yields one record per CDR3 protein. Of 430,000 or so distinct CDR3 sequences listed, 30% to 45% are singletons. The sample consisted of blood. Source of these receptors: a girl aged 2-10 years with multiple sclerosis.

This chain connects TRBV28 to TRBJ1-2; D uncertain. Deletions cut 1 base from V and 0 bases from J, with 9 bases between. CDR3 length: 15 residues. The germline V gene has CDR1 MDHEN and CDR2 SYDVKM. The CDR3 here is CASSLYAKPNYGYTF. CDR3 bases: TGTGCCAGCAGTTTATACGCCAAGCCTAACTATGGCTACACCTTC.

This chain connects TRBV19 to TRBJ1-2; a possible D gene is TRBD1 (5 bases). Trimming took 2 bases from V and 8 from J, leaving 9 bases between them. CDR1 and CDR2 from the germline V gene are LNHDA and SQIVND (reference sequence). The CDR3 contains 12 residues. CDR3 in amino acids: CASSIRGVGYTF. The CDR3 nucleotides are TGTGCCAGTAGTATAAGGGGAGTCGGCTACACCTTC.

The J gene is TRBJ2-1, the V gene TRBV12-3 or TRBV12-4; D might be TRBD1 (6 bases). The V gene lost 6 bases and the J gene lost 3 bases, with 15 bases spanning the gap. This CDR3 comprises 15 residues. CDR3 sequence reads: CASRQRTAVYNEQFF. The CDR3 region has the DNA TGTGCCAGCAGACAAAGGACAGCAGTCTACAATGAGCAGTTCTTC.

This clonotype was counted between two and nine times. The chain recombines TRBV20-1 with TRBJ2-1; unclear D gene. The germline V gene has CDR1 DFQATT and CDR2 SNEGSKA (reference sequence). This CDR3 spans 11 amino acids. The germline V and J ends were trimmed by 4 bases and 4 bases, with 5 bases remaining between them. In DNA form, the CDR3 reads TGCAGTGCTACCGATTACAATGAGCAGTTCTTC. Protein product: CSATDYNEQFF.

The chain carries TRBV7-3 and TRBJ2-7; D unclear. CDR1 is SGHTA and CDR2 is FQGTGA in the germline V gene. Trimming stripped 0 bases from V and 2 bases from J, with 8 bases between. The CDR3 loop spans 14 amino acids. CDR3 DNA: TGTGCCAGCAGCTTAACTCCGGGCACCTACGAGCAGTACTTC. Its protein product is CASSLTPGTYEQYF.

This clonotype has a single count. V usage is TRBV12-3 or TRBV12-4 and J usage is TRBJ1-2; 8 bases align to TRBD1. The CDR3 length is 13 residues. Trimming removed 3 bases from V and 8 bases from J; junction bases left unmatched: 5. As DNA, the CDR3 is TGTGCCAGCAGTTTGGACAGGGTGAGCGGCTACACCTTC. Encoded protein: CASSLDRVSGYTF.

The chain combines TRBV11-2 with TRBJ2-3, with 8 bases lining up with TRBD2. The CDR3 is 16 amino acids. V lost 0 bases to trimming and J lost 1 base; unmatched junction nucleotides: 3. The germline CDR1 and CDR2 sequences are SGHAT and FQNNGV. The CDR3 nucleotides read TGTGCCAGCAGCTTAGAGTGGCGGGGGGGCACAGATACGCAGTATTTT. Translating it yields CASSLEWRGGTDTQYF.

J is TRBJ2-5 and V is TRBV7-3; D unclear. V lost 5 bases to trimming and J lost 1 base, with 14 bases between them. CDR1 and CDR2 from the germline V gene are SGHTA and FQGTGA. This CDR3 spans 15 amino acids. CDR3 amino acids: CASSLRRSSQETQYF. The CDR3 DNA is TGTGCCAGCAGCCTCAGGCGATCCTCCCAAGAGACCCAGTACTTC.

This clonotype came up once. In this CDR3 the conserved last residue, phenylalanine or tryptophan, is missing, so a read error is likely. V usage is TRBV10-3 and J usage is TRBJ2-7, with 8 nucleotides matching TRBD2. With 7 bases clipped from V and 2 bases from J, the junction kept 4 bases outside the gene matches. Per the germline V gene, CDR1 is ENHRY and CDR2 is SYGVKD. This CDR3 spans 13 amino acids. CDR3 sequence reads: CAINSGTPYEQYL. The CDR3 DNA follows: TGTGCCATCAATAGCGGGACCCCCTACGAGCAGTACTTG.

This clonotype occurred a few times. The chain uses TRBV5-1 and TRBJ2-3; 9 bases agree with TRBD2. The length of the CDR3 is 15 residues. Germline V gene lookup returns CDR1 SGHRS and CDR2 YFSETQ. Germline trimming cut 3 bases from V and 3 bases from J; bases unmatched to any gene: 5. As DNA, the CDR3 is TGCGCCAGCAGCTATAGCGGGAGCCGAACAGATACGCAGTATTTT. Amino acid sequence: CASSYSGSRTDTQYF.

This clonotype has more than one count but fewer than ten. The chain recombines TRBV4-1 with TRBJ2-1; 10 bases map to TRBD2. The CDR3 loop spans 16 amino acids. Germline V gives CDR1 MGHRA, CDR2 YSYEKL. Trimming at V came to 4 bases and at J to 5 bases, leaving 8 bases not matched to a gene. The CDR3 protein is CASSLVGLAGDNEQFF. In DNA, the CDR3 is TGCGCCAGCAGCCTAGTTGGGCTAGCGGGGGACAATGAGCAGTTCTTC.

The table lists this clonotype with a few counts. This chain uses TRBV28 with TRBJ2-7, with D hard to call. This CDR3 region has 12 residues. V was trimmed by 3 bases and J by 9 bases, leaving 12 bases between them. Germline lookup yields CDR1 MDHEN and CDR2 SYDVKM. The CDR3: CASSFPGVGQYF. In DNA, the CDR3 is TGTGCCAGCAGTTTCCCCGGTGTCGGGCAGTACTTC.

A note on this clonotype: A clone one base away is much larger, so this may be a read error. Since no conserved phenylalanine or tryptophan closes the CDR3, a read error is the likely cause. The V call is TRBV7-9, the J call TRBJ2-1; D is ambiguous. Germline assignment: CDR1 SEHNR and CDR2 FQNEAQ (reference sequence). The CDR3 spans 11 residues. The V end lost 5 bases, the J end lost 7 bases, and 6 bases lay between the germline ends. The CDR3 nucleotides read TGTGCCAGCAGCCCGCAAAATGAGCAGTTCTCC. Protein product: CASSPQNEQFS.

This clonotype occurred a few times. The chain couples TRBV4-3 to TRBJ1-4; D may be TRBD1 (5 bases). V lost 6 bases to trimming and J lost 2 bases, with 16 bases between them. CDR3 length: 16 amino acids. In germline, CDR1 is LGHNA, CDR2 YSLEER. The CDR3 reads CASRRRDGGTNEKLFF. Here the CDR3 DNA reads TGCGCCAGCAGACGCCGGGACGGCGGCACTAATGAAAAACTGTTTTTT.

A few counts support this clonotype. This chain's CDR3 is CASSMRLNYGYTF. As DNA, the CDR3 is TGTGCCAGCAGTATGAGACTGAACTATGGCTACACCTTC. The chain is built from TRBV27 and TRBJ1-2; no clear D. The CDR3 runs 13 residues. V was pared by 5 bases and J by 2 bases, with 9 bases between. The germline gives CDR1 MNHEY, CDR2 SMNVEV (reference sequence).

The chain recombines TRBV28 with TRBJ1-5, with a tentative D call TRBD1 (6 bases). V gave up 6 bases and J gave up 6 bases, with 18 bases separating them. This CDR3 has 15 amino acids. Germline-derived CDR1 and CDR2 are MDHEN and SYDVKM. Written as DNA, the CDR3 is TGTGCCAGCAGAGCCAGGGGAACAAGCTCTCAGCCCCAGCATTTT. Its translation: CASRARGTSSQPQHF.

The chain uses TRBV28 and TRBJ1-2; D unclear. Between the trimmed V and J ends, which lost 3 bases and 0 bases, there was a span of 8 bases. CDR1 and CDR2 (germline): MDHEN, SYDVKM. The CDR3 is made up of 14 amino acids. The CDR3 protein is CASSLAGTNYGYTF. CDR3 bases: TGTGCCAGCAGTTTGGCAGGAACTAACTATGGCTACACCTTC.

This clonotype was observed a handful of times. The V call is TRBV4-1, the J call TRBJ2-5; 8 positions match TRBD2. Looked up from germline, CDR1 is MGHRA and CDR2 is YSYEKL. V was pared by 4 bases and J by 2 bases, with 9 bases of the junction left unmatched. The CDR3 contains 16 residues. The CDR3, as DNA: TGCGCCAGCAGCCCGGCCGGGACTAGAGTACAAGAGACCCAGTACTTC. This gives the protein CASSPAGTRVQETQYF.

The chain couples TRBV28 to TRBJ2-7, with a tentative D call TRBD2 (6 bases). Germline V gene sequence: CDR1 MDHEN, CDR2 SYDVKM. With 3 bases removed from V and 2 bases from J, the gap between germline ends came to 11 bases. The length of the CDR3 is 14 residues. In nucleotides, the CDR3 is TGTGCCAGCAGTTTGTGGAGGGATACCTACGAGCAGTACTTC. It codes for CASSLWRDTYEQYF. Full variable domain (remainder filled in from reference TRBV28 and TRBJ2-7): DVKVTQSSRYLVKRTGEKVFLECVQDMDHENMFWYRQDPGLGLRLIYFSYDVKMKEKGDIPEGYSVSREKKERFSLILESASTNQTSMYLCASSLWRDTYEQYFGPGTRLTVT.

This clonotype was counted a few times. The chain is built from TRBV11-1 and TRBJ2-1; 13 bases are a match to TRBD2. Trimming at V came to 5 bases and at J to 8 bases, leaving 6 bases not matched to a gene. Germline-derived CDR1 and CDR2 are SGHAT and FQDESV (reference sequence). The CDR3 is 15 residues long. CDR3 in DNA: TGTGCCAGCAGCCCTACTAGCGGGGGGGCTTATGAGCAGTTCTTC. It encodes CASSPTSGGAYEQFF.

The table lists this clonotype with a few counts. This chain joins TRBV20-1 and TRBJ2-4, with 9 bases lining up with TRBD1. The J call is doubtful: the DNA matches TRBJ2-7 better. The CDR3 length is 14 residues. CDR1 and CDR2 (germline): DFQATT, SNEGSKA (reference sequence). The DNA of the CDR3 is TGCAGTGCCACTCCCGGGACAGGGTGCAACGAGCAGTACTTC. It yields the protein CSATPGTGCNEQYF.

This clonotype turned up a few times. The rearrangement uses TRBV29-1 and TRBJ2-1, with TRBD2 matching over 9 bases. This CDR3 spans 18 amino acids. CDR1 and CDR2 from the germline V gene are SQVTM and ANQGSEA. J was trimmed by 7 bases and V by 8 bases; bases with no gene match: 24. The CDR3 region is CSTTTFRTAGGPPNEQFF. The CDR3 coding sequence is TGCAGCACAACAACCTTTAGAACAGCGGGAGGCCCCCCGAATGAGCAGTTCTTC.

The chain couples TRBV7-3 to TRBJ2-7; 14 bases agree with TRBD2. Losses at the gene ends were 5 bases for V and 5 bases for J; bases not matched to a gene: 5. This CDR3 has 15 residues. Germline CDR1 and CDR2: SGHTA and FQGTGA. In nucleotides, the CDR3 is TGTGCCAGCAGCAGACTAGCGGGAGGGCCAGACGAGCAGTACTTC. It specifies CASSRLAGGPDEQYF.